These T cell receptor beta chains were read from a single sample in a study of cytomegalovirus exposure and HLA in healthy donors. Method: immunoSEQ multiplex PCR; TCRdb's copy keeps in-frame clones and lacks some. This sample has 160,000 or so clones, with more than 60% found just once. Sequenced sample: PBMCs. These receptors all stem from a woman in her thirties or forties in good health and CMV-seropositive. CDR3s leave out the opening cysteine and the closing phenylalanine or tryptophan. Size is stated for part of the rows, as once, few or many counts, or as a class when the clone is expanded.

V gene	clone size	J gene	CDR3 protein
TRBV4-3	-	TRBJ1-2	ASSQDLPPGRAGYGYT
TRBV2	-	-	ASSEARDGEFITYEQY
TRBV6-6	-	TRBJ1-2	ASRRRQAHYGYT
TRBV9	few	TRBJ2-1	ASSILTTDNEQF
TRBV11-2	-	TRBJ1-6	ASSFRGLGSPLH
TRBV6-1	-	TRBJ2-1	ASSDRRGNTYNEQF
TRBV29-1	few	TRBJ1-2	SVRETTGEGYT
TRBV10-3	-	TRBJ2-3	ATAAAPGQGTDTQY
TRBV5-4	-	TRBJ2-7	ASSFHRGERYEQY
TRBV10-3	-	TRBJ1-6	AIRGTGGESPLH
TRBV5-6	-	TRBJ2-1	ASSLGFGDYNEQF
TRBV7-2	once	TRBJ2-7	ASSEGAGTGAYEQY
TRBV5-1	-	TRBJ2-7	ASRLGQNYEQY
TRBV9	-	TRBJ2-5	ASSTARAVGTQY
TRBV30	-	TRBJ1-6	AWSQGSYNSPLH
TRBV6-1	few	TRBJ1-2	AIGDGDLHGYT
TRBV9	-	TRBJ1-2	ASSVTGGLEYGYT
TRBV19	few	TRBJ1-5	ASRYWTGDTGGNQPQH
TRBV10-3	-	TRBJ1-2	AISQGINYGYT
TRBV4-2	-	TRBJ1-2	ASSQVSEAGYGYT
TRBV30	-	TRBJ1-2	AWSGLLNYGYT
TRBV30	few	TRBJ1-5	AWSLWGDGYQPQH
TRBV29-1	few	TRBJ1-2	SVGYGLEDGYT
TRBV5-1	-	TRBJ1-1	ASSWGRGGTEAF
TRBV30	-	TRBJ2-5	AWRGGTSGAQY
TRBV6-6	-	TRBJ2-2	ASTKWGQGGAGELF
TRBV30	-	TRBJ2-7	AWRGLYEQY
TRBV30	-	TRBJ1-6	AWSKGGSSYNSPLH
TRBV11-3	-	TRBJ2-5	ASSLVPTGSQY
TRBV7-9	-	TRBJ2-1	ASSLPGVDEQF
TRBV9	-	TRBJ2-5	ASSATLKAYGETQY
TRBV7-2	-	TRBJ2-2	ASSFLTSGGIMSGELF
TRBV27	-	TRBJ2-7	ASSTGKRQIYEQY